Below, 17 T cell receptor beta chains from the same sample are listed, as sequenced in a study of T cell responses to AZD1222 COVID-19 vaccine. The repertoire was sequenced with immunoSEQ multiplex PCR; TCRdb's copy has only in-frame clones and lacks some. Among around 100,000 clones, over 75% were seen once, and the ten largest hold 15% to 20%. Here the sequenced sample was peripheral blood, taken on day 0 of AZD1222 vaccination. The receptors shown here come from an adult in good health.

This clone appeared a single time. The chain has TRBV27 and TRBJ1-5; 7 bases match TRBD1. The V and J ends lost 6 bases and 0 bases, in that order; junction bases with no gene match: 5. The germline gives CDR1 MNHEY, CDR2 SMNVEV (reference sequence). The CDR3 totals 15 residues. The CDR3 here is CASSRTGGSNQPQHF. CDR3 DNA: TGTGCCAGCAGCCGGACAGGAGGTAGCAATCAGCCCCAGCATTTT.

J is TRBJ1-6 and V is TRBV9, with D possibly matching TRBD1 (5 bases). Trimming took off 3 bases at V and 8 bases at J, with 6 bases between the two ends. Germline CDR1 SGDLS, CDR2 YYNGEE. This CDR3 region has 12 residues. The CDR3 is CASSGGDSPLHF. Here the CDR3 DNA reads TGTGCCAGCAGCGGGGGGGATTCACCCCTCCACTTT.

This rearrangement joins TRBV7-2 to TRBJ2-3; perhaps D is TRBD1 or TRBD2 (5 bases each). V lost 5 bases to trimming and J lost 4 bases, with 10 bases between them. The CDR3 has 13 amino acids. Germline loops: CDR1 SGHTA, CDR2 FQGNSA. The CDR3 here is CASSPMGADTQYF. The CDR3 DNA sequence: TGTGCCAGCAGCCCAATGGGGGCAGATACGCAGTATTTT.

About this clone: The junction departs from the called germline gene at one end, perhaps through a read error. The V gene is TRBV4-2, the J gene TRBJ2-7; a weak D match, TRBD2 (7 bases). The germline gives CDR1 LGHNA, CDR2 YNFKEQ. This CDR3 is built from 15 residues. For the CDR3, the DNA is TGTGCCAGCAGCCAAGATCTCGCAGGGGACTACGTGCAGTACTTC. Translating gives CASSQDLAGDYVQYF.

The chain couples TRBV3-1 (or the pseudogene TRBV3-2) to TRBJ2-3, with 7 bases aligning to TRBD2. CDR1 is LGHDT, CDR2 YNNKEL, per germline (reference sequence). The CDR3 has 14 amino acids. V trimming: 6 bases; J trimming: 4 bases; junction bases outside the gene matches: 7. The CDR3 sequence is CASRGGGQADTQYF. DNA for the CDR3: TGTGCCAGCAGGGGCGGGGGTCAGGCAGATACGCAGTATTTT.

This chain uses TRBV19 with TRBJ2-5; 7 nucleotides agree with TRBD1. Germline CDR1 LNHDA, CDR2 SQIVND (reference sequence). The CDR3 sequence is 14 residues long. Trimming removed 4 bases from V and 1 base from J; junction bases left unmatched: 3. The CDR3 DNA is TGTGCCAGTAGTACGGGACAGCTCCAAGAGACCCAGTACTTC. It specifies CASSTGQLQETQYF.

This clone has just one count. The chain links TRBV12-3 or TRBV12-4 to TRBJ1-2; D may be TRBD1 (6 bases). The CDR3 consists of 11 residues. V was pared by 5 bases and J by 7 bases, with 8 bases between. The CDR3 DNA is TGTGCCAGCAGTACAGGGTTTGGCTACACCTTC. This translates into CASSTGFGYTF.

The V call is TRBV7-9, the J call TRBJ1-1, with D possibly matching TRBD1 (6 bases). The CDR3 has 13 amino acids. The germline gives CDR1 SEHNR, CDR2 FQNEAQ (reference sequence). Trimming removed 8 bases at V and 2 bases at J, with 12 bases between. The DNA for the CDR3 is TGTGCCAGCCAGACAGGATTTAACACTGAAGCTTTCTTT. Its translation: CASQTGFNTEAFF.

This clone was observed a handful of times. The chain combines TRBV19 with TRBJ1-1; TRBD1 might be the D (5 bases). The length of the CDR3 is 12 residues. Germline V gene sequence: CDR1 LNHDA, CDR2 SQIVND (reference sequence). Trimming shortened V by 2 bases and J by 10 bases, and 11 bases separated the two germline ends. In DNA form, the CDR3 reads TGTGCCAGTAGTATACCCAGGGAATCAGCTTTCTTT. Translated, it gives CASSIPRESAFF.

J is TRBJ2-1 and V is TRBV27; the match to TRBD1 covers 11 bases. V lost 8 bases to trimming and J lost 4 bases; unmatched junction nucleotides: 4. CDR3 length: 14 residues. Germline assignment: CDR1 MNHEY and CDR2 SMNVEV (reference sequence). Here the CDR3 DNA reads TGTGCCAGCGGGACAGGGGGGCCTTACAATGAGCAGTTCTTC. This codes for CASGTGGPYNEQFF.

This clone was picked up one time. The chain recombines TRBV5-1 with TRBJ1-2; D perhaps matches TRBD1 (5 bases). V lost 4 bases and J lost 6, with 19 bases in between. The CDR3 spans 15 residues. Germline CDR1 and CDR2: SGHRS and YFSETQ. CDR3 region: CASSLGGETWDGYTF. The CDR3 DNA sequence: TGCGCCAGCAGCCTCGGGGGGGAAACCTGGGATGGCTACACCTTC. The complete variable domain, with remaining parts taken from reference TRBV5-1 and TRBJ1-2, reads KAGVTQTPRYLIKTRGQQVTLSCSPISGHRSVSWYQQTPGQGLQFLFEYFSETQRNKGNFPGRFSGRQFSNSRSEMNVSTLELGDSALYLCASSLGGETWDGYTFGSGTRLTVV.

The chain joins TRBV6-2 or TRBV6-3 to TRBJ1-3, with D unclear. Germline CDR1 MNHEY, CDR2 SVGEGT. Between the trimmed V and J ends, which lost 5 bases and 0 bases, there was a span of 11 bases. CDR3 length: 15 amino acids. The CDR3 reads CASSIDAVSGNTIYF. CDR3 coding DNA: TGTGCCAGCAGTATAGACGCGGTCTCTGGAAACACCATATATTTT.

This chain's CDR3 is CSGSLLENTGELFF. The CDR3 DNA sequence: TGCAGCGGCTCCCTACTAGAGAACACCGGGGAGCTGTTTTTT. The V and J genes are TRBV29-1 and TRBJ2-2, with TRBD2 as a possible D gene (5 bases). V was shortened by 7 bases and J by 1 base, with 13 bases between the two germline ends. The CDR3 has 14 amino acids. Germline V gene data show CDR1 as SQVTM and CDR2 as ANQGSEA.

The V and J genes are TRBV3-1 (or the pseudogene TRBV3-2) and TRBJ2-3; D is possibly TRBD2 (6 bases). The CDR3 covers 13 residues. V dropped 4 bases and J dropped 5 bases, with 10 bases sitting between them. From germline, CDR1 is LGHDT and CDR2 YNNKEL (reference sequence). CDR3 sequence reads: CASSPPGGDTQYF. The DNA for the CDR3 is TGTGCCAGCAGCCCTCCCGGGGGAGATACGCAGTATTTT.

The chain joins TRBV5-4 to TRBJ1-2, with 12 bases fitting TRBD1. There are 15 residues in the CDR3. Unmatched junction bases numbered 5, after V lost 4 bases and J lost 4 bases. The V gene's germline CDR1 is SGHNT and CDR2 YYREEE (reference sequence). CDR3 sequence (DNA): TGTGCCAGCAGCCCGGGGACAGGGGGCGGCTATGGCTACACCTTC. Translated: CASSPGTGGGYGYTF.

V usage is TRBV18 and J usage is TRBJ1-2; a weak D match, TRBD1 (5 bases). Germline V gene lookup returns CDR1 KGHSH and CDR2 LQKENI. There are 15 residues in the CDR3. V lost 6 bases to trimming and J lost 2 bases, with 16 bases between them. The CDR3 protein is CASSPAAGSNYGYTF. The CDR3 DNA is TGTGCCAGCTCCCCCGCCGCAGGGTCAAACTATGGCTACACCTTC.

The V and J genes are TRBV5-6 and TRBJ2-7; D unclear. Trimming pared 1 base from V and 1 base from J, leaving 15 bases between. The CDR3 has 16 amino acids. Germline CDR1 is SGHDT and CDR2 is YYEEEE. The CDR3 spells CASSLFLHPNSYEQYF. CDR3 in DNA: TGTGCCAGCAGCTTGTTTTTGCACCCAAATTCCTACGAGCAGTACTTC.